This entry lists 7 T cell receptor beta chains sequenced from one sample in a study of blood T cell repertoires in COVID-19. Assay: immunoSEQ multiplex PCR; the TCRdb copy retains only in-frame clones and omits some. Seen here are fewer than 65,000 clones, roughly nine tenths observed once, and the top ten hold approximately 8%. Specimen: peripheral blood. All receptors derive from a woman aged 60-75 years with active or convalescent COVID-19.

This chain connects TRBV28 to TRBJ1-2; 8 bases line up with TRBD1. Germline V gene sequence: CDR1 MDHEN, CDR2 SYDVKM. After removal of 6 bases from V and 8 bases from J, the junction contained 11 bases not matched to a gene. This CDR3 contains 14 residues. The CDR3, as DNA: TGTGCCAGCAGCCGGACAGGGAGGGGCTACGGCTACACCTTC. Translating it yields CASSRTGRGYGYTF.

The gene calls are TRBV15 and TRBJ2-7; D is uncertain. Trimming cost V 1 base and J 1 base, with 11 bases left between them. Germline V lookup: CDR1 LNHNV, CDR2 YYDKDF (reference sequence). CDR3 length: 15 residues. CDR3 amino acids: CATSRGPSGSYEQYF. DNA of the CDR3: TGTGCCACCAGCAGAGGACCCTCAGGATCCTACGAGCAGTACTTC. The variable domain in full, with the rest retrieved from reference TRBV15 and TRBJ2-7, is DAMVIQNPRYQVTQFGKPVTLSCSQTLNHNVMYWYQQKSSQAPKLLFHYYDKDFNNEADTPDNFQSRRPNTSFCFLDIRSPGLGDTAMYLCATSRGPSGSYEQYFGPGTRLTVT.

The chain uses TRBV7-9 and TRBJ1-6, with 9 bases matching TRBD1. The junction had 4 bases not matched to a gene; V was cut back by 2 bases and J by 5 bases. The CDR3 runs to 16 residues. From germline, CDR1 is SEHNR and CDR2 FQNEAQ (reference sequence). Here the CDR3 DNA reads TGTGCCAGCAGCTTAACAGGGGGCGCCAATAATTCACCCCTCCACTTT. Its translation: CASSLTGGANNSPLHF.

V is TRBV7-9 and J is TRBJ1-2, with D unresolved. Germline lookup yields CDR1 SEHNR and CDR2 FQNEAQ (reference sequence). Trimming took 1 base from V and 8 from J, leaving 14 bases between them. The CDR3 consists of 14 residues. The CDR3 is CASSLELPTGGYTF. The CDR3 DNA reads TGTGCCAGCAGCTTAGAACTCCCGACGGGGGGCTACACCTTC.

V gene TRBV7-5 combines with J gene TRBJ2-7; the D call TRBD1 from the table was never checked on the DNA. TRBV7-5 is tagged as a pseudogene. This CDR3 has 13 amino acids. CDR3 nucleotide sequence: TGTGTCAGAAGCTTAGGACAGACCTACGAGCAGTACTTC. Its translation: CVRSLGQTYEQYF.

The genes are TRBV18 and TRBJ2-4; TRBD1 aligns across 7 bases. This CDR3 has 16 amino acids. CDR1 is KGHSH and CDR2 is LQKENI in the germline V gene. V trimming: 8 bases; J trimming: 0 bases; junction bases outside the gene matches: 10. The CDR3 protein is CASIPGTDIAKNIQYF. In DNA, the CDR3 is TGTGCCAGCATCCCCGGGACAGACATAGCCAAAAACATTCAGTACTTC.

This chain uses TRBV5-1 with TRBJ1-1, with 7 bases that match TRBD1. V gave up 4 bases and J gave up 0 bases; unmatched junction bases: 3. This CDR3 has 14 amino acids. Germline CDR1 is SGHRS and CDR2 is YFSETQ. CDR3 DNA: TGCGCCAGCAGCAGACAGGGCATGAACACTGAAGCTTTCTTT. This translates into CASSRQGMNTEAFF.